This T cell receptor (beta chain) is drawn from a study of human T cells and chemical hapten exposure. The V end lost 7 bases, the J end lost 3 bases, and 19 bases lay between the germline ends. The CDR3 consists of 16 residues. Germline V CDR1 and CDR2: MNHEY, SVGEGT. TCRdb re-called the RACE reads through MiXCR, storing one row per CDR3 protein. This table holds under 300,000 distinct CDR3 sequences, about 8.6% found once. Specified time point: pre-sensitization, week 0. Treatment specified: therapeutic diphenylcyclopropenone sensitization with weekly scalp DPC. The sequencing here drew on whole blood, taken in connection with sensitization to the hapten diphenylcyclopropenone (DPC). This sequence was found in a woman between 35 and 50 years old with alopecia areata. Some clones in this sample may be carry-over from other donors' samples. The genes are TRBV6-2 or TRBV6-3 and TRBJ2-1; either TRBD1 or TRBD2 may fit D (6 bases each). The CDR3 coding sequence is TGTGCCAGCACCGAACTAGGGGGGAGAAGCTACAATGAGCAGTTCTTC. This gives the protein CASTELGGRSYNEQFF.